This record looks at one T cell receptor (beta chain) sequence and its context. The antigen is unknown. Clinical symptoms, serum thyroxine, TRAb, thyroid ultrasound and orbital computed tomography established diagnosis. The PBMCs studied were ones that came from 10 ml fresh peripheral blood. Germline V gives CDR1 LNHNV, CDR2 YYDKDF (reference sequence). Trimming at V came to 1 base and at J to 3 bases, leaving 3 bases not matched to a gene. This CDR3 spans 15 amino acids. This entry comes from a study of T cells in Graves' hyperthyroidism and ophthalmopathy. General observations from the study: A model of 13 V-J features distinguished ophthalmopathy from stable hyperthyroidism. Clonotypes that were expanded in thyroid above 0.001 mostly appeared in blood too.

Using RNA transcripts as the source, TCR beta CDR3 regions were amplified. Initially, a first-round RT-PCR of the TCR CDR3 employed the HTBI primer set. MiXCR was run by TCRdb on the multiplex PCR reads, yielding one entry per CDR3 protein. This table holds about 570,000 distinct CDR3 sequences, around 15% found once. The sequence came from a woman in her 40s with Graves' hyperthyroidism. The sample consisted of blood. The chain recombines TRBV15 with TRBJ2-1; 7 positions agree with TRBD1. This CDR3 is CATSRGQGNYNEQFF. The CDR3 DNA reads TGTGCCACCAGCAGAGGACAGGGAAACTACAATGAGCAGTTCTTC.